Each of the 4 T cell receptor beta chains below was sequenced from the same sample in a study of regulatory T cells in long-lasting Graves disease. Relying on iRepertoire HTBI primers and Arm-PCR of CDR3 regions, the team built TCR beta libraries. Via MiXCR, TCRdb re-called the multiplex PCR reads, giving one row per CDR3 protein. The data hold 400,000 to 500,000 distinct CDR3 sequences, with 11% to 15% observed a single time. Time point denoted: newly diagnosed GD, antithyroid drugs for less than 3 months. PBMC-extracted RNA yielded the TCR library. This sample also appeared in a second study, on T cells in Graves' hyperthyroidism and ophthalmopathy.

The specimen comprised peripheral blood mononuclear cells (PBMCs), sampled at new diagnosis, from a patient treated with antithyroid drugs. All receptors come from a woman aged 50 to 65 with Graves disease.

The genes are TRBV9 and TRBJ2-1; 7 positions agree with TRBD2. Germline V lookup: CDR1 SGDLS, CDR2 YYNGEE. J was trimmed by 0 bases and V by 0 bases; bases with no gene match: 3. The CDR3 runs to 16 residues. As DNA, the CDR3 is TGTGCCAGCAGCGTAGTGGGCGGGAGCTCCTACAATGAGCAGTTCTTC. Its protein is CASSVVGGSSYNEQFF.

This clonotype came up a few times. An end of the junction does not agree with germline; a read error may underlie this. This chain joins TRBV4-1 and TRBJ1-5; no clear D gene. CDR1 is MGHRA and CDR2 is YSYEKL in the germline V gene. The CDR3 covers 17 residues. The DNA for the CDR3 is TGTGCCAGCAGCCCGAATCCCTATAGGGTTAGCAATCAGCCCCAGCATTTT. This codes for CASSPNPYRVSNQPQHF.

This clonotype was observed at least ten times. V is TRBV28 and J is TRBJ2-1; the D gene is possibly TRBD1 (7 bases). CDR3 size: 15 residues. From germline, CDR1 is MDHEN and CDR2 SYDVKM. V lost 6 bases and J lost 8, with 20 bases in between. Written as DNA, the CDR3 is TGTGCCAGCAGACCCGGCCCGGCAGGGGGGTATGAGCAGTTCTTC. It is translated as CASRPGPAGGYEQFF. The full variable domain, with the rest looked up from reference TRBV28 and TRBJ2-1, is DVKVTQSSRYLVKRTGEKVFLECVQDMDHENMFWYRQDPGLGLRLIYFSYDVKMKEKGDIPEGYSVSREKKERFSLILESASTNQTSMYLCASRPGPAGGYEQFFGPGTRLTVL.

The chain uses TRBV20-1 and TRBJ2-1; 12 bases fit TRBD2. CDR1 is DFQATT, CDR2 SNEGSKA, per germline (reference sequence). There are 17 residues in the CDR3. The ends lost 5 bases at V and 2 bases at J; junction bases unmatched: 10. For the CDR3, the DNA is TGCAGTGCTCAGGCCGGACTAGCGGGGCCCGCCTACAATGAGCAGTTCTTC. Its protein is CSAQAGLAGPAYNEQFF.